This TCR beta chain comes out of a study of regulatory T cells in long-lasting Graves disease. Overall study findings and caveats: Persistent patients had a count of shared public clonotypes (about 2,500) that exceeded that of new patients (around 960).

TCR beta libraries were built with iRepertoire HTBI primers and Arm-PCR of CDR3 regions. TCRdb passed the multiplex PCR reads through MiXCR, listing each CDR3 protein once. The data hold 400,000 to 500,000 distinct CDR3 sequences, with 13% to 15% observed a single time. Time point: newly diagnosed GD, antithyroid drugs for less than 3 months. Scientists built the TCR library using RNA that was extracted from PBMCs. This clonotype has just a few counts. The target antigen is unknown. Germline values: CDR1 MNHGY, CDR2 SVAAGI. The CDR3 is 15 amino acids. With 3 bases clipped from V and 5 bases from J, the junction kept 9 bases outside the gene matches. The same data also went into a second study, on T cells in Graves' hyperthyroidism and ophthalmopathy. That investigation notes: Thyroid ultrasound and orbital computed tomography, with clinical symptoms and serum thyroxine and TRAb, informed diagnoses. Blood held most thyroid clonotypes expanded above 0.001 frequency. Model predictions of ophthalmopathy came a median roughly 6.7 months before onset.

The source material was peripheral blood mononuclear cells (PBMCs), sampled at new diagnosis, from a patient treated with antithyroid drugs. The chain combines TRBV6-9 with TRBJ2-7; TRBD2 matches at 8 bases. This sequence originates from a woman between 45 and 60 years old with Graves disease. CDR3 amino acids: CASSYRGGESHEQYF. DNA for the CDR3: TGTGCCAGCAGTTACCGGGGGGGAGAGTCCCACGAGCAGTACTTC.